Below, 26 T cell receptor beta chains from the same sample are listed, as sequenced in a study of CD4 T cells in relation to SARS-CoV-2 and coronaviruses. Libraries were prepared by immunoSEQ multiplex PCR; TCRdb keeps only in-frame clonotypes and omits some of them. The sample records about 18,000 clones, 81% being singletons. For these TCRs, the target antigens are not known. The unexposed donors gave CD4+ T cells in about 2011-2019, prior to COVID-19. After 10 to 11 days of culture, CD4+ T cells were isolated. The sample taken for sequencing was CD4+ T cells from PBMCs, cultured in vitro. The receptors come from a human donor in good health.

CDR3 sequence reads: CASSNPATDTQYF. The CDR3 DNA is TGTGCCAGCAGCAATCCCGCGACAGATACGCAGTATTTT. This rearrangement joins TRBV4-2 to TRBJ2-3, with D unclear. CDR1 LGHNA and CDR2 YNFKEQ come from the germline V gene. Trimming removed 5 bases at V and 3 bases at J, with 9 bases between. CDR3 size: 13 residues.

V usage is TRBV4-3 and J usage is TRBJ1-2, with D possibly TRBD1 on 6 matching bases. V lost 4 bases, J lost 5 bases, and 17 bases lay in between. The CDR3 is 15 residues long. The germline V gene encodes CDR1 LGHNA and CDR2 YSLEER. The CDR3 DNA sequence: TGCGCCAGCAGCCGGAGTTCAGGGACAACGTATGGCTACACCTTC. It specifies CASSRSSGTTYGYTF.

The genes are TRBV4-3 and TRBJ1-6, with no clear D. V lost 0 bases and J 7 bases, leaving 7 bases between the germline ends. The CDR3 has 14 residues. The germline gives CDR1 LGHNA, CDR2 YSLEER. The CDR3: CASSQDMENSPLHF. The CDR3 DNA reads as TGCGCCAGCAGCCAAGATATGGAGAATTCACCCCTCCACTTT.

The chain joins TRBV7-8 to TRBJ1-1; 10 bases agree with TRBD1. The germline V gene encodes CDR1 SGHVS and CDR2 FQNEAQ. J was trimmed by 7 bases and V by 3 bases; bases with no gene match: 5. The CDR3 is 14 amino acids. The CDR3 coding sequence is TGTGCCAGCAGCTTGGGGACAGGGGACGGTGAAGCTTTCTTT. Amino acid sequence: CASSLGTGDGEAFF. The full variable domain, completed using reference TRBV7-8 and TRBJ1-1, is GAGVSQSPRYKVAKRGQDVALRCDPISGHVSLFWYQQALGQGPEFLTYFQNEAQLDKSGLPSDRFFAERPEGSVSTLKIQRTQQEDSAVYLCASSLGTGDGEAFFGQGTRLTVV.

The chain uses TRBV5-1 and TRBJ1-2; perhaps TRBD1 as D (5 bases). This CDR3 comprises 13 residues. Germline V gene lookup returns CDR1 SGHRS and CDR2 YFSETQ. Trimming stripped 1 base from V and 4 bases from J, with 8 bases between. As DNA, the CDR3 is TGCGCCAGCAGCTTGAGGGGCTTCTATGGCTACACCTTC. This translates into CASSLRGFYGYTF.

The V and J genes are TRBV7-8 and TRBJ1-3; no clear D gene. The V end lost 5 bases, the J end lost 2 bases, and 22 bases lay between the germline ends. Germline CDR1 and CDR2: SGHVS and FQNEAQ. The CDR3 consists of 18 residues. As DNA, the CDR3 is TGTGCCAGCAGCGCGAAGGTGTTTACCCGGGCGGCTGGAAACACCATATATTTT. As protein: CASSAKVFTRAAGNTIYF.

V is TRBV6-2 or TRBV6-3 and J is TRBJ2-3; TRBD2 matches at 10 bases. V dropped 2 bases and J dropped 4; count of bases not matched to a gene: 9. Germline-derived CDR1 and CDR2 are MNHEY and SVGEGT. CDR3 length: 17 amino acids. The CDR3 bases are TGTGCCAGCAGTTACGTCCCTAGCGGGAGTGGTGCAGATACGCAGTATTTT. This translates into CASSYVPSGSGADTQYF.

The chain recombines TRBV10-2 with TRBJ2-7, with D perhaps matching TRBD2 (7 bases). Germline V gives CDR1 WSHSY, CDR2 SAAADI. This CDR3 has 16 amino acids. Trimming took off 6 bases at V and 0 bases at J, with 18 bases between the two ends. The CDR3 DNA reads TGCGCCAGCAGCGGGGGGACCGGGACATCCTCCTACGAGCAGTACTTC. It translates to CASSGGTGTSSYEQYF.

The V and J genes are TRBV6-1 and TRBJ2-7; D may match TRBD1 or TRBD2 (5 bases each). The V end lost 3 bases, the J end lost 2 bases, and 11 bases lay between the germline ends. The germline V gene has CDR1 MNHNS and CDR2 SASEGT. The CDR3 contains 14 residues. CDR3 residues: CASSDEGPTYEQYF. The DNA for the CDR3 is TGTGCCAGCAGTGACGAGGGGCCAACCTACGAGCAGTACTTC.

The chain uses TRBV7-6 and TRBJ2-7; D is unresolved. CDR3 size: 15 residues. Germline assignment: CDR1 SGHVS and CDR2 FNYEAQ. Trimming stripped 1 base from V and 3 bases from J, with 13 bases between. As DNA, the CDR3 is TGTGCCAGCAGCTTAGACGCGGCGGAGCGCTACGAGCAGTACTTC. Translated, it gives CASSLDAAERYEQYF.

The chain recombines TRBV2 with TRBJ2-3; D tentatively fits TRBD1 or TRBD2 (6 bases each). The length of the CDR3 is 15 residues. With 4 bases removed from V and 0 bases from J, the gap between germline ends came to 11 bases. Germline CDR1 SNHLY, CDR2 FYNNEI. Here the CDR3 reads CASSGWGASTDTQYF. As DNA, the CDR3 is TGTGCCAGCAGTGGTTGGGGGGCAAGCACAGATACGCAGTATTTT.

This chain's CDR3 is CASSHGTGKAFF. DNA of the CDR3: TGTGCCAGCAGCCATGGGACAGGGAAAGCTTTCTTT. The chain uses TRBV14 and TRBJ1-1; TRBD1 matches at 9 bases. Trimming at V came to 3 bases and at J to 9 bases, leaving 2 bases not matched to a gene. CDR1 is SGHDN, CDR2 FVKESK, per germline. This CDR3 is built from 12 residues.

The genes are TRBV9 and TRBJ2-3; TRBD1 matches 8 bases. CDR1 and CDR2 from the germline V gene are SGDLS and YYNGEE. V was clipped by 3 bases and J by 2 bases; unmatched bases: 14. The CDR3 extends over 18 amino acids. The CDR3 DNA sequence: TGTGCCAGCAGCGCGCAGAGCCCGGGACAGGTGGACACAGATACGCAGTATTTT. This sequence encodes CASSAQSPGQVDTDTQYF.

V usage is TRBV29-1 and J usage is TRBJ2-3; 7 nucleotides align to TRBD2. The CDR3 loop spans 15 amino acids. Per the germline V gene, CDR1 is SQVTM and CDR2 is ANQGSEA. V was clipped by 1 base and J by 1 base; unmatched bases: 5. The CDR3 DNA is TGCAGCGTTGAAGGGGGAGGGGTTGGCACAGATACGCAGTATTTT. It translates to CSVEGGGVGTDTQYF.

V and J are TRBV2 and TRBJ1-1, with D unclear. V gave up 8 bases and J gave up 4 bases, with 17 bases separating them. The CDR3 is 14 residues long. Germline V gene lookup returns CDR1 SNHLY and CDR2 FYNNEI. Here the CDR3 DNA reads TGTGCCAGCCAAAGTCAGCCATCTGGCACTGAAGCTTTCTTT. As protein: CASQSQPSGTEAFF.

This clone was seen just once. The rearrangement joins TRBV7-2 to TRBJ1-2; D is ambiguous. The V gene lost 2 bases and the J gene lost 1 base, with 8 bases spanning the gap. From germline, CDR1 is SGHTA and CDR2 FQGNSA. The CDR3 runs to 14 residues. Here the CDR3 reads CASSLMGINYGYTF. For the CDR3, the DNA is TGTGCCAGCAGCTTAATGGGGATTAACTATGGCTACACCTTC. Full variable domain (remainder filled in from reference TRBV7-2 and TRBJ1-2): GAGVSQSPSNKVTEKGKDVELRCDPISGHTALYWYRQSLGQGLEFLIYFQGNSAPDKSGLPSDRFSAERTGGSVSTLTIQRTQQEDSAVYLCASSLMGINYGYTFGSGTRLTVV.

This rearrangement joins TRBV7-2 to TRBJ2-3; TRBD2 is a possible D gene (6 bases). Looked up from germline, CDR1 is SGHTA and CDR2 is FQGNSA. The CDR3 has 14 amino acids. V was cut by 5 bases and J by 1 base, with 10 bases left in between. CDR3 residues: CASSPAGRTDTQYF. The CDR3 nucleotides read TGTGCCAGCAGCCCGGCGGGACGCACAGATACGCAGTATTTT.

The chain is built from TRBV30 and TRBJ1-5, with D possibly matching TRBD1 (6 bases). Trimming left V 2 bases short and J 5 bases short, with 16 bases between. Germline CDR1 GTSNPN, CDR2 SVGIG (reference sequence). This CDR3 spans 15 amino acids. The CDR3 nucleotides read TGTGCCTGGAGTAATTTCGACAGGCGGGATCAGCCCCAGCATTTT. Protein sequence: CAWSNFDRRDQPQHF.

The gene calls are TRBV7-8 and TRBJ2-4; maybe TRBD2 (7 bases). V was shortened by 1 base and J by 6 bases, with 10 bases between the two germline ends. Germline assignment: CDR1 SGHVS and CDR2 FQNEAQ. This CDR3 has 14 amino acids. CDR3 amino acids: CASSLEGGRNIQYF. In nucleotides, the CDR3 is TGTGCCAGCAGCTTAGAGGGGGGGCGAAACATTCAGTACTTC.

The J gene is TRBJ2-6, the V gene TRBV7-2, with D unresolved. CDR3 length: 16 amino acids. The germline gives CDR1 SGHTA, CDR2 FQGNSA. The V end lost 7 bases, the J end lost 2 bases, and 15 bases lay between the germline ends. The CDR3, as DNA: TGTGCCAGCAACATGGCGCAGTCAGCTGGGGCCAACGTCCTGACTTTC. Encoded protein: CASNMAQSAGANVLTF.

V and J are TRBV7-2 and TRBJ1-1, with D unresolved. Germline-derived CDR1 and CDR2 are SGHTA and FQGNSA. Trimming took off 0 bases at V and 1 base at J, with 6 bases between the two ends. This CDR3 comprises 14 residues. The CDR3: CASSLALGNTEAFF. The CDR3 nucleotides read TGTGCCAGCAGCTTAGCGCTGGGGAACACTGAAGCTTTCTTT. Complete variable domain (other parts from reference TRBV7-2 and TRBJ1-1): GAGVSQSPSNKVTEKGKDVELRCDPISGHTALYWYRQSLGQGLEFLIYFQGNSAPDKSGLPSDRFSAERTGGSVSTLTIQRTQQEDSAVYLCASSLALGNTEAFFGQGTRLTVV.

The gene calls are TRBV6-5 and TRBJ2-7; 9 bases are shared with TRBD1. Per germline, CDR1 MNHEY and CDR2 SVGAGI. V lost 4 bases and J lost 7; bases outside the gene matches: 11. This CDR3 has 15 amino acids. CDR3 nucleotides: TGTGCCAGCAGTTTCACAGGGGGCCGAATGGGGGAGCAGTACTTC. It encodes CASSFTGGRMGEQYF.

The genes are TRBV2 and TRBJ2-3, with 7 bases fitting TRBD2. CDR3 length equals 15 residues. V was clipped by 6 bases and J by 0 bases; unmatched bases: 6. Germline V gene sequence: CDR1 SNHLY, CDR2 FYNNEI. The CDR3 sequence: CASRVLAQSTDTQYF. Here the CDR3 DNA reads TGTGCCAGCAGGGTACTAGCGCAAAGCACAGATACGCAGTATTTT. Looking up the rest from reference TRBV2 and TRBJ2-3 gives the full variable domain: EPEVTQTPSHQVTQMGQEVILRCVPISNHLYFYWYRQILGQKVEFLVSFYNNEISEKSEIFDDQFSVERPDGSNFTLKIRSTKLEDSAMYFCASRVLAQSTDTQYFGPGTRLTVL.

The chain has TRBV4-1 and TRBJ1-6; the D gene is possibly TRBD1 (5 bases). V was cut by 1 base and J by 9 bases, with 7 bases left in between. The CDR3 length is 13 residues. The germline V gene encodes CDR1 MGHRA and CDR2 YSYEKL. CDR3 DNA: TGCGCCAGCAGCCAAGGGGACCTTTCACCCCTCCACTTT. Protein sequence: CASSQGDLSPLHF.

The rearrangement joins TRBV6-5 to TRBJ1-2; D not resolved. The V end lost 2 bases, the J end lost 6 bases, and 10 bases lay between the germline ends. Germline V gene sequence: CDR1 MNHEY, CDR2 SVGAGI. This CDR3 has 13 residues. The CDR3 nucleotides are TGTGCCAGCAGTTACGTAGATCGGGATGGCTACACCTTC. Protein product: CASSYVDRDGYTF.

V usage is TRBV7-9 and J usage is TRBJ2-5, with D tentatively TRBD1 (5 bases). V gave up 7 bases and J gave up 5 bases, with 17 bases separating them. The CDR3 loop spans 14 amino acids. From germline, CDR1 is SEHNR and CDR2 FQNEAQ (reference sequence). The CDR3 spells CASNYPGIQETQYF. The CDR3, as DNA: TGTGCCAGCAACTACCCAGGGATCCAGGAGACCCAGTACTTC.